These 28 T cell receptor beta chains came from one sample sequenced in a study of a mutant IDH1 vaccine in newly diagnosed glioma. Time point noted: week 35, safety follow-up. The vaccine gave 300 ug of a 20-mer mutant IDH1 peptide subcutaneously per dose. For these TCRs, the target antigens are not known. Measured with immunoSEQ multiplex PCR; TCRdb has only the in-frame clones, and not every one. This table holds more than 55,000 clones, 84% found once. The starting material was PBMCs, obtained from a glioma patient whose treatment included an IDH1 peptide vaccine. These receptors all stem from a man in his thirties or forties with glioma.

V and J are TRBV7-9 and TRBJ2-3; D is unresolved. CDR3 length: 10 amino acids. Germline V gene data show CDR1 as SEHNR and CDR2 as FQNEAQ (reference sequence). The V end lost 5 bases, the J end lost 3 bases, and 0 bases lay between the germline ends. CDR3 loop: CASSTDTQYF. DNA for the CDR3: TGTGCCAGCAGCACAGATACGCAGTATTTT.

The chain has TRBV10-2 and TRBJ1-5, with TRBD1 matching over 9 bases. The length of the CDR3 is 15 residues. V lost 7 bases and J lost 3; bases outside the gene matches: 7. Germline lookup yields CDR1 WSHSY and CDR2 SAAADI. The CDR3 sequence: CASNPDRGNNQPQHF. For the CDR3, the DNA is TGCGCCAGCAATCCAGACAGGGGGAACAATCAGCCCCAGCATTTT.

The CDR3 DNA reads as TGCGCCAGCAGCTCCCTGGGGGGGCGATTCACTGAAGCTTTCTTT. Its translation is CASSSLGGRFTEAFF. V usage is TRBV5-1 and J usage is TRBJ1-1, with D possibly TRBD1 on 6 matching bases. The V end lost 3 bases, the J end lost 4 bases, and 16 bases lay between the germline ends. CDR3 length: 15 residues. The germline V gene has CDR1 SGHRS and CDR2 YFSETQ.

In this sample, this clone turned up once. The identical CDR3 is also encoded by other nucleotide sequences in the sample. CDR3 DNA: TGTGCCTGGAGTCTAGGGATTAACTATGGCTACACCTTC. Its translation is CAWSLGINYGYTF. This chain links TRBV30 with TRBJ1-2; D unresolved. The CDR3 is 13 residues long. V dropped 2 bases and J dropped 1 base, with 8 bases sitting between them. CDR1 and CDR2 from the germline V gene are GTSNPN and SVGIG (reference sequence).

The gene calls are TRBV5-4 and TRBJ2-3; possibly TRBD2 for D (5 bases). Deletions cut 4 bases from V and 0 bases from J, with 12 bases between. Germline CDR1 SGHNT, CDR2 YYREEE (reference sequence). The CDR3 length is 15 residues. CDR3 sequence reads: CASSPAGTSTDTQYF. As DNA, the CDR3 is TGTGCCAGCAGCCCCGCGGGCACTAGCACAGATACGCAGTATTTT.

This chain joins TRBV19 and TRBJ1-5; D gene unclear. Trimming stripped 7 bases from V and 0 bases from J, with 7 bases between. This CDR3 is 13 amino acids long. Germline lookup yields CDR1 LNHDA and CDR2 SQIVND (reference sequence). The CDR3 protein is CASTTYSNQPQHF. The CDR3 nucleotides are TGTGCCAGTACCACTTATAGCAATCAGCCCCAGCATTTT.

V usage is TRBV6-6 and J usage is TRBJ1-1; D is unresolved. Trimming stripped 0 bases from V and 8 bases from J, with 19 bases between. Per the germline V gene, CDR1 is MNHNY and CDR2 is SVGAGI (reference sequence). The CDR3 runs to 16 residues. In DNA form, the CDR3 reads TGTGCCAGCAGTTACTCGACTCCCCGGACGGGTGGAGAAGCTTTCTTT. This encodes CASSYSTPRTGGEAFF.

V gene TRBV2 combines with J gene TRBJ2-1; 8 positions match TRBD2. Unmatched junction bases numbered 4, after V lost 1 base and J lost 2 bases. The CDR3 is 16 amino acids. CDR1 SNHLY and CDR2 FYNNEI come from the germline V gene. The CDR3 loop reads CASSEESGGTYNEQFF. The CDR3 bases are TGTGCCAGCAGTGAAGAGTCGGGGGGGACCTACAATGAGCAGTTCTTC.

The V and J genes are TRBV4-1 and TRBJ2-7, with D perhaps TRBD1 or TRBD2 (5 bases each). V lost 6 bases and J lost 2, with 11 bases in between. The CDR3 consists of 13 residues. Looked up from germline, CDR1 is MGHRA and CDR2 is YSYEKL. In nucleotides, the CDR3 is TGCGCCAGCAGTCACGGGACCACCTACGAGCAGTACTTC. This codes for CASSHGTTYEQYF.

The genes are TRBV6-4 and TRBJ1-1; D is undetermined. There are 15 residues in the CDR3. Germline V lookup: CDR1 MRHNA, CDR2 SNTAGT. Deletions cut 0 bases from V and 1 base from J, with 9 bases between. The CDR3 DNA follows: TGTGCCAGCAGTGACTCCAGGATGGGGAACACTGAAGCTTTCTTT. Translation gives CASSDSRMGNTEAFF.

V is TRBV18 and J is TRBJ2-5, with 15 bases matching TRBD2. Germline V gene data show CDR1 as KGHSH and CDR2 as LQKENI. The CDR3 sequence is 16 residues long. V trimming: 3 bases; J trimming: 7 bases; junction bases outside the gene matches: 6. The CDR3 region is CASSPGLAGGGGTQYF. The CDR3 DNA reads TGTGCCAGCTCACCGGGACTAGCGGGAGGAGGAGGGACCCAGTACTTC.

This clone was picked up a small number of times. This chain uses TRBV19 with TRBJ1-1; D unclear. The CDR3 spans 14 residues. The V gene lost 3 bases and the J gene lost 1 base, with 9 bases spanning the gap. Germline V gene data show CDR1 as LNHDA and CDR2 as SQIVND (reference sequence). In DNA form, the CDR3 reads TGTGCCAGTAGTATTTATTGGCAGAACACTGAAGCTTTCTTT. Translation: CASSIYWQNTEAFF. Using reference TRBV19 and TRBJ1-1 for the parts outside the CDR3, the full variable domain is DGGITQSPKYLFRKEGQNVTLSCEQNLNHDAMYWYRQDPGQGLRLIYYSQIVNDFQKGDIAEGYSVSREKKESFPLTVTSAQKNPTAFYLCASSIYWQNTEAFFGQGTRLTVV.

The V gene is TRBV7-2, the J gene TRBJ1-5, with D possibly being TRBD1 (5 bases). Germline CDR1 and CDR2: SGHTA and FQGNSA. CDR3 length equals 13 residues. V lost 3 bases and J 7 bases, leaving 10 bases between the germline ends. In DNA, the CDR3 is TGTGCCAGCAGCTTCAGGGAGGGACAGCCCCAGCATTTT. Protein sequence: CASSFREGQPQHF.

The chain links TRBV7-8 to TRBJ2-1, with D possibly matching TRBD2 (6 bases). V dropped 1 base and J dropped 7 bases, with 14 bases sitting between them. The germline CDR1 and CDR2 sequences are SGHVS and FQNEAQ. The CDR3 runs 15 residues. The CDR3 protein is CASSLGRLATNEQFF. CDR3 nucleotide sequence: TGTGCCAGCAGCTTAGGTAGGCTAGCGACGAATGAGCAGTTCTTC.

The CDR3 loop is CASSPGAGELFF. CDR3 DNA: TGTGCCAGCTCACCAGGGGCCGGGGAGCTGTTTTTT. The chain uses TRBV18 and TRBJ2-2, with no clear D. The germline V gene encodes CDR1 KGHSH and CDR2 LQKENI. The V end lost 2 bases, the J end lost 6 bases, and 4 bases lay between the germline ends. The length of the CDR3 is 12 residues.

The V gene is TRBV7-9, the J gene TRBJ2-1; D is unresolved. This CDR3 is 13 amino acids long. Germline V gene lookup returns CDR1 SEHNR and CDR2 FQNEAQ (reference sequence). Trimming removed 5 bases at V and 0 bases at J, with 5 bases between. CDR3 bases: TGTGCCAGCAGCCTGGCCTCCTACAATGAGCAGTTCTTC. This gives the protein CASSLASYNEQFF.

The chain couples TRBV19 to TRBJ2-2; D call uncertain. The CDR3 sequence is 13 residues long. From germline, CDR1 is LNHDA and CDR2 SQIVND (reference sequence). Between the trimmed V and J ends, which lost 5 bases and 7 bases, there was a span of 11 bases. This CDR3 reads CASSLRTVGELFF. Written as DNA, the CDR3 is TGTGCCAGTAGTCTGCGGACCGTCGGGGAGCTGTTTTTT.

The chain is built from TRBV6-4 and TRBJ2-1, with D possibly matching TRBD1 (5 bases). The germline V gene has CDR1 MRHNA and CDR2 SNTAGT. This CDR3 is 18 amino acids long. Trimming pared 5 bases from V and 8 bases from J, leaving 28 bases between. CDR3 nucleotides: TGTGCCAGCAGTCCTAACCCCGCAGGGATGGGGCTGAAGGATGAGCAGTTCTTC. Its protein is CASSPNPAGMGLKDEQFF.

The chain links TRBV2 to TRBJ2-7; 13 positions match TRBD2. With 3 bases clipped from V and 2 bases from J, the junction kept 4 bases outside the gene matches. Germline V CDR1 and CDR2: SNHLY, FYNNEI. This CDR3 has 16 residues. In DNA form, the CDR3 reads TGTGCCAGCAGTGATGCCGGGACTAGCGGGACCTACGAGCAGTACTTC. Translation gives CASSDAGTSGTYEQYF.

The chain couples TRBV11-2 to TRBJ2-7; D call uncertain. Germline CDR1 and CDR2: SGHAT and FQNNGV. This CDR3 has 12 residues. V was shortened by 5 bases and J by 2 bases, with 7 bases between the two germline ends. The CDR3 protein is CASSPRPYEQYF. In DNA, the CDR3 is TGTGCCAGCAGCCCGCGGCCCTACGAGCAGTACTTC.

The rearrangement links TRBV19 to TRBJ1-1; no clear D gene. The length of the CDR3 is 15 residues. V gave up 0 bases and J gave up 2 bases, with 10 bases separating them. Germline-derived CDR1 and CDR2 are LNHDA and SQIVND (reference sequence). The CDR3 bases are TGTGCCAGTAGTATAGATCTAATACAAAACACTGAAGCTTTCTTT. Its translation is CASSIDLIQNTEAFF. The full variable domain, with the rest looked up from reference TRBV19 and TRBJ1-1, is DGGITQSPKYLFRKEGQNVTLSCEQNLNHDAMYWYRQDPGQGLRLIYYSQIVNDFQKGDIAEGYSVSREKKESFPLTVTSAQKNPTAFYLCASSIDLIQNTEAFFGQGTRLTVV.

For the CDR3, the DNA is TGTGCCAGTAGTATAGATGGTCTAGAAACGGAGGGCTACACCTTC. This encodes CASSIDGLETEGYTF. The rearrangement links TRBV19 to TRBJ1-2; D remains ambiguous. The CDR3 is 15 residues long. V shed 0 bases and J shed 8 bases, with 16 bases lying between them. The germline CDR1 and CDR2 sequences are LNHDA and SQIVND (reference sequence).

The chain couples TRBV29-1 to TRBJ1-3; no clear D gene. The CDR3 runs to 13 residues. The V end was cut by 7 bases, the J end by 2 bases, with 12 bases between. Germline V gene sequence: CDR1 SQVTM, CDR2 ANQGSEA. CDR3 sequence reads: CSAETSAGNTIYF. CDR3 bases: TGCAGCGCGGAGACCAGCGCTGGAAACACCATATATTTT.

CDR3 DNA sequence: TGCGCCAGCAGCTCCCCCCTCCGGACACAGATAAACACCGGGGAGCTGTTTTTT. It encodes CASSSPLRTQINTGELFF. The J gene is TRBJ2-2, the V gene TRBV5-1; tentative D call: TRBD1 (5 bases). Trimming shortened V by 3 bases and J by 2 bases, and 20 bases separated the two germline ends. CDR1 is SGHRS, CDR2 YFSETQ, per germline. This CDR3 is 18 amino acids long.

The rearrangement links TRBV29-1 to TRBJ2-2, with D possibly being TRBD2 (7 bases). V was clipped by 8 bases and J by 6 bases, with 13 bases between them. This CDR3 has 12 residues. Germline V gives CDR1 SQVTM, CDR2 ANQGSEA. The DNA of the CDR3 is TGCAGCCACCGCGGGGGCCCCGGGGAGCTGTTTTTT. Its protein product is CSHRGGPGELFF.

The chain combines TRBV7-9 with TRBJ1-4, with unresolved D. The CDR3 runs 13 residues. The germline gives CDR1 SEHNR, CDR2 FQNEAQ (reference sequence). V dropped 6 bases and J dropped 8 bases, with 13 bases sitting between them. CDR3 residues: CASSSAGWEKLFF. The CDR3 DNA reads TGTGCCAGCAGTTCGGCTGGTTGGGAAAAACTGTTTTTT.

The chain carries TRBV5-1 and TRBJ1-2, with TRBD1 identical over 9 bases. Trimming removed 4 bases from V and 7 bases from J; junction bases left unmatched: 11. The germline gives CDR1 SGHRS, CDR2 YFSETQ. The CDR3 contains 15 residues. This chain's CDR3 is CASSAMPGTGSGYTF. CDR3 coding DNA: TGCGCCAGCAGCGCCATGCCCGGGACAGGGAGTGGCTACACCTTC.

This rearrangement joins TRBV5-6 to TRBJ2-5, with D possibly TRBD2 on 6 matching bases. The DNA end is more similar to TRBJ2-7, so the J call may be wrong. The CDR3 has 13 amino acids. Germline CDR1 SGHDT, CDR2 YYEEEE. The CDR3 sequence is CASSLLGTYEQYF. The CDR3, as DNA: TGTGCCAGCAGCTTGTTGGGGACTTACGAGCAGTACTTC.